This T cell receptor beta chain was found in a study of early T cells in non-severe SARS-CoV-2 infection. The germline CDR1 and CDR2 sequences are LGHNA and YNFKEQ. CDR3 length: 15 amino acids. V lost 1 base and J 7 bases, leaving 11 bases between the germline ends. One entry per CDR3 protein results from TCRdb running MiXCR on the 5' RACE reads. The sample lists 65,000 to 70,000 distinct CDR3 sequences; approximately 10% were seen once. This clonotype was counted many times. Material: whole blood. This clonotype was obtained from an adult who was a healthcare worker with PCR-confirmed SARS-CoV-2 infection or an uninfected control (not recorded which). The genes are TRBV4-2 and TRBJ1-6; no reliable D call. In DNA form, the CDR3 reads TGTGCCAGCAGCCAAGGTCTGTCCGGCAATTCACCCCTCCACTTT. It encodes CASSQGLSGNSPLHF.